This paragraph reports one T cell receptor beta chain. Its antigen is unidentified. CDR1 SGHVS and CDR2 FQNEAQ come from the germline V gene. The CDR3 covers 15 residues. Trimming shortened V by 1 base and J by 2 bases, and 10 bases separated the two germline ends. cDNA serving as the sequencing template came from extracted, reverse transcribed RNA. Libraries were prepared by immunoSEQ multiplex PCR; TCRdb keeps only in-frame clonotypes and omits some of them. Of around 190,000 clones listed, 56% are singletons. T lymphocytes (CD4+ and CD8+) were sorted from PBMCs. The sample belongs to a study of CD8+ T cells in alopecia areata. Study-level results: When scalp samples are sequenced, resident alphabeta T cells of normal skin are also captured. Researchers report lesional scalp, most notably alopecia totalis/universalis, outstripped normal scalp in clonality.

The receptor's source is a human donor in good health. The sequenced material came from CD8+ T cells sorted from blood. The gene calls are TRBV7-8 and TRBJ2-3; D ambiguous. The CDR3 reads CASSLDHGNTDTQYF. The CDR3 DNA is TGTGCCAGCAGCTTAGATCACGGCAACACAGATACGCAGTATTTT.